The text below deals with one T cell receptor beta chain. Sequencing was performed with immunoSEQ multiplex PCR; in TCRdb, only in-frame clones are kept and a portion is missing. The top ten clones hold approximately 12% of a sample with 20,000 to 25,000 clones, approximately 90% of them seen once. This specimen belongs to a study of OX40 agonist ivuxolimab in advanced cancers. About the study: Ivuxolimab, an agonist antibody against OX40 (CD134), was given to patients. All patients had ivuxolimab intravenously every 2 weeks at 0.01 to 10 mg/kg. Dose-escalation patients suffered from hepatocellular carcinoma, melanoma, renal cell or head and neck cancer.

The V gene's germline CDR1 is SGHRS and CDR2 YFSETQ. V lost 7 bases, J lost 5 bases, and 22 bases lay in between. This CDR3 contains 15 residues. The sequence came from an adult with an advanced solid tumor such as melanoma, head and neck, liver or kidney cancer. Sequences were derived from CD4+ or CD8+ T cells sorted from blood, sampled in a trial of the OX40 agonist ivuxolimab. The chain joins TRBV5-1 to TRBJ2-7; possibly TRBD1 for D (6 bases). CDR3 residues: CASCPSAGATHEQYF. The CDR3 DNA reads TGCGCCAGCTGTCCCTCGGCAGGGGCGACGCACGAGCAGTACTTC.